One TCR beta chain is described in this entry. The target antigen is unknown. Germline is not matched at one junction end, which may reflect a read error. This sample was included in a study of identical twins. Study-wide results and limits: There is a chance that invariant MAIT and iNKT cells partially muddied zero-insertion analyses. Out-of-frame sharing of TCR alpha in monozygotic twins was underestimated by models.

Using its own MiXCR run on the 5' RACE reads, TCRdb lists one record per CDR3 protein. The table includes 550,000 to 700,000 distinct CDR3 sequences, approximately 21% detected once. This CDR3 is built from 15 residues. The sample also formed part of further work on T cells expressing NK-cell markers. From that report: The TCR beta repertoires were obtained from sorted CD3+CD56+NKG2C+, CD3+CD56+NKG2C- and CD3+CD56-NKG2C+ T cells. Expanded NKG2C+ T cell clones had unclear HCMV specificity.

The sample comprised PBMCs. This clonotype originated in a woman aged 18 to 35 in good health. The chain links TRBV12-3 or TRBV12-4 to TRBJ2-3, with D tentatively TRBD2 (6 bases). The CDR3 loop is CASSLRRDSTNTQYF. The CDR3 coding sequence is TGTGCCAGCAGTTTGAGGCGGGACTCCACAAATACGCAGTATTTT.